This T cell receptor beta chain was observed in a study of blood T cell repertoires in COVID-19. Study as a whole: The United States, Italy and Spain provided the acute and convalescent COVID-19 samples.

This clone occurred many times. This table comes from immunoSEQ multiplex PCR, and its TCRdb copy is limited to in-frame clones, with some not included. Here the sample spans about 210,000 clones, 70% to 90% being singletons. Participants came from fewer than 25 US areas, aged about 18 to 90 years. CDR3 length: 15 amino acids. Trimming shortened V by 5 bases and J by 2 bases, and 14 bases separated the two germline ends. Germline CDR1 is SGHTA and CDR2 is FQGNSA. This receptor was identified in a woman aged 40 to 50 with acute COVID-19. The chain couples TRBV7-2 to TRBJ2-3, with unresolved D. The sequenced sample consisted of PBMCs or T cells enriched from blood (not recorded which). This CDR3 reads CASSPSRDNTDTQYF. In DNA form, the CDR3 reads TGTGCCAGCAGCCCCTCCCGCGATAACACAGATACGCAGTATTTT.